This is a list of T cell receptor beta chains from one sample in a study of beta chain features in type 1 diabetes. TCRdb's copy holds only in-frame clones and misses some; the assay was immunoSEQ multiplex PCR. Of around 250,000 clones in the sample, 14% are singletons; the top ten hold less than 0.02%. The sequenced sample consisted of naive CD4+ T cells from blood. These receptors all stem from a young man with type 1 diabetes. Each CDR3 is given without its conserved first and last residue. Fields, in order: clone size, V gene, J gene, CDR3 protein. Not every row has a clone size; where given, it reads once, few, many or a size class.

NA,TRBV2,TRBJ2-7,ASSGASGVRNEQY
few,TRBV11-2,TRBJ2-7,ASSTTGNSYEQY
NA,TRBV28,TRBJ1-1,ASRAGSADTEAF
NA,TRBV7-9,TRBJ2-5,ASSLVGETQY
NA,TRBV29-1,TRBJ1-1,SVDQSPVNTEAF
few,TRBV6-5,TRBJ1-4,ASSYSSSGTGEKLF
few,TRBV14,TRBJ2-1,ASSLGLAGYNEQF
NA,TRBV5-4,TRBJ2-7,ASSTLQGAYEQY
few,TRBV30,TRBJ1-1,AWSGRGRVAF
NA,TRBV6-5,TRBJ2-1,ASSYGGGGNEQF
few,TRBV5-4,TRBJ2-1,ASSLGDRGNNEQF
NA,TRBV28,TRBJ1-1,ASSLDGGGNTEAF
few,TRBV14,TRBJ2-5,ASSQSSETQY
NA,TRBV6-6,TRBJ2-5,ASSRGLRGGGETQY
NA,TRBV15,TRBJ2-1,ATSRRDSATEQF
NA,TRBV28,TRBJ2-7,ASRLGTGVSYEQY
NA,TRBV7-3,TRBJ1-2,ASSPTQGTGRYT
NA,TRBV6-5,TRBJ2-3,ASSYSEALTDTQY
few,TRBV30,TRBJ1-1,AWSFDRGTEAF
few,TRBV6-5,TRBJ2-1,ASSYSPDYQGNEQF
NA,TRBV6-5,TRBJ2-7,ASSYSVSGTSYEQY
NA,TRBV4-3,TRBJ2-7,ASSRSNLGQGVSYEQY
few,TRBV30,TRBJ2-1,AWVRGLAGFNEQF
NA,TRBV9,TRBJ2-2,ASSVASGSSGELF
few,TRBV6-5,TRBJ2-2,ASSYGQPSNTGELF
NA,TRBV5-1,TRBJ2-5,ASSFTGERRETQY
few,TRBV7-9,TRBJ1-3,ASSLKGQQLYSGNTIY
few,TRBV19,TRBJ1-2,ASTGQINYGYT
NA,TRBV6-5,TRBJ2-2,ASSYVRVLGELF
few,TRBV7-9,TRBJ2-1,ASSLARGNEQF
NA,TRBV18,TRBJ1-3,ASSPQGLAGNTIY
few,TRBV19,TRBJ2-1,ASTFQGSSYNEQF
NA,TRBV7-9,TRBJ2-7,ASTAGGPKVDAEQY
NA,TRBV7-2,TRBJ2-7,ASSLEIADYEQY
NA,TRBV28,TRBJ2-1,ASSWDGTSGSGSYNEQF
NA,TRBV5-1,TRBJ1-2,ASSPGPGTYGYT
NA,TRBV5-1,TRBJ2-1,ASSLAGQGAGNEQF
NA,TRBV7-9,TRBJ2-5,ASSLEPGGETQY
few,TRBV7-8,TRBJ2-1,ASSSGTGGYNEQF
NA,TRBV28,TRBJ2-5,ASSLRRLRRGISQETQY
NA,TRBV2,TRBJ2-5,ASRKGTSGSVETQY
few,TRBV28,TRBJ1-4,ASQPGQQSREKLF
NA,TRBV2,TRBJ2-5,ASSQAGGGRETQY
few,TRBV18,TRBJ2-7,ASSPGQSYEQY
NA,TRBV5-1,TRBJ1-1,ASSLDNSGSEAF
few,TRBV28,TRBJ2-3,ASSFLTDTQY
NA,TRBV28,TRBJ2-5,ASSLGGLGETQY
NA,TRBV6-1,TRBJ1-5,ASSSAGSNQPQH
few,TRBV5-1,TRBJ2-1,ASSPPLLAGGGEQF
few,TRBV9,TRBJ2-7,ASSVDGQKSRYEQY
NA,TRBV6-5,TRBJ1-2,AATRTGGDGYT
NA,TRBV2,TRBJ1-5,ASSAVISNQPQH
few,TRBV2,TRBJ1-5,ASSGTGGNQPQH
NA,TRBV9,TRBJ2-5,ASSFDLQETQY
few,TRBV7-9,TRBJ2-1,ASSTGSYNEQF
NA,TRBV5-1,TRBJ1-5,ASSLSPGQPQH
few,TRBV7-9,TRBJ1-1,ASSLPGTNRGEAF
few,TRBV6-4,TRBJ2-1,AIKTSRLNEQF